Below are 32 T cell receptor beta chains sequenced from a single sample in a study of spatial heterogeneity in lung cancer. TCRdb ran MiXCR on the 5' RACE reads and lists one entry per CDR3 protein. The sample records around 110,000 distinct CDR3 sequences, 9% to 15% being singletons. Indicated time point: blood at routine non-recurrence follow-up after resection. Tumor, nontumor lung or frozen PBMC supplied whole RNA, sequenced without sorting. Sequences were derived from PBMCs, sampled at follow-up. The receptors shown here come from a male donor with early-stage non-small cell lung cancer.

This clonotype showed up many times. The V call is TRBV5-1, the J call TRBJ2-4; D is unclear. Germline CDR1 is SGHRS and CDR2 is YFSETQ. V was shortened by 4 bases and J by 5 bases, with 7 bases between the two germline ends. The CDR3 consists of 12 residues. For the CDR3, the DNA is TGCGCCAGCAGCCCTGGCCAAAACATTCAGTACTTC. This translates into CASSPGQNIQYF.

This clonotype was counted ten times or more. The gene calls are TRBV11-3 and TRBJ1-2; D gene uncertain. The CDR3 runs 11 residues. Trimming left V 9 bases short and J 8 bases short, with 13 bases between. Germline V lookup: CDR1 SGHNT, CDR2 YENEEA. The CDR3 DNA sequence: TGTGCCAGTGGGTTAGCCTCCGGCTACACCTTC. This encodes CASGLASGYTF.

Many counts were recorded for this clonotype. The rearrangement joins TRBV7-2 to TRBJ2-2, with no clear D. Trimming shortened V by 6 bases and J by 4 bases, and 3 bases separated the two germline ends. This CDR3 has 11 residues. The germline CDR1 and CDR2 sequences are SGHTA and FQGNSA. The CDR3 DNA sequence: TGTGCCAGCAGAGCCACCGGGGAGCTGTTTTTT. Translation: CASRATGELFF.

CDR3 loop: CASSQEGPLKNIQYF. For the CDR3, the DNA is TGTGCCAGCAGCCAGGAGGGCCCGCTGAAAAACATTCAGTACTTC. The chain links TRBV14 to TRBJ2-4; D possibly corresponds to TRBD2 (6 bases). The germline V gene has CDR1 SGHDN and CDR2 FVKESK. CDR3 length equals 15 residues. The germline V and J ends were trimmed by 3 bases and 4 bases, with 13 bases remaining between them.

CDR3 sequence (DNA): TGTGCCAGCAGTTTCGTTCGAGGGAGGGAAAAACTGTTTTTT. Its protein is CASSFVRGREKLFF. This chain uses TRBV28 with TRBJ1-4; unclear D gene. This CDR3 is built from 14 residues. CDR1 MDHEN and CDR2 SYDVKM come from the germline V gene. The ends were cut back, 3 bases at V and 8 bases at J, with 13 bases in the middle.

This chain links TRBV28 with TRBJ2-7, with a tentative D call TRBD1 (5 bases). Germline CDR1 MDHEN, CDR2 SYDVKM. The CDR3 extends over 15 amino acids. Deletions cut 4 bases from V and 5 bases from J, with 18 bases between. This CDR3 reads CASSYPGHLENEQYF. CDR3 DNA sequence: TGTGCCAGCAGTTATCCAGGGCACCTGGAAAACGAGCAGTACTTC.

This clonotype has a handful of counts. This chain uses TRBV29-1 with TRBJ2-5, with D possibly TRBD1 on 6 matching bases. V dropped 3 bases and J dropped 2 bases, with 22 bases sitting between them. The CDR3 covers 17 residues. In germline, CDR1 is SQVTM, CDR2 ANQGSEA. This CDR3 is CSVDGQRTSVRQETQYF. CDR3 DNA sequence: TGCAGCGTTGATGGACAGAGGACGTCTGTTAGGCAAGAGACCCAGTACTTC.

This clonotype was observed many times. The genes are TRBV20-1 and TRBJ2-2; weak D call: TRBD1 (5 bases). The CDR3 consists of 16 residues. The V end was cut by 5 bases, the J end by 6 bases, with 22 bases between. Germline V lookup: CDR1 DFQATT, CDR2 SNEGSKA (reference sequence). CDR3 loop: CSAHKEGRTQAGELFF. In nucleotides, the CDR3 is TGCAGTGCTCATAAAGAAGGCAGAACACAGGCCGGGGAGCTGTTTTTT.

The gene calls are TRBV3-1 and TRBJ2-6, with a weak D call TRBD1 (6 bases). The CDR3 is 18 amino acids. The germline V gene has CDR1 LGHDT and CDR2 YNNKEL (reference sequence). V was pared by 0 bases and J by 4 bases, with 16 bases between. The CDR3 DNA follows: TGTGCCAGCAGCCAAGATCCTCCAGGGGCTACCGGGGCCAACGTCCTGACTTTC. It is translated as CASSQDPPGATGANVLTF.

This clonotype was observed a handful of times. J is TRBJ2-5 and V is TRBV7-2; D not resolved. The CDR3 has 14 amino acids. Germline loops: CDR1 SGHTA, CDR2 FQGNSA. V was trimmed by 1 base and J by 4 bases, leaving 10 bases between them. CDR3 DNA: TGTGCCAGCAGCTTAGTCGGCAGAGGAGAGACCCAGTACTTC. Its translation: CASSLVGRGETQYF.

The V call is TRBV29-1, the J call TRBJ2-1, with 8 bases that match TRBD1. V lost 6 bases to trimming and J lost 8 bases; unmatched junction nucleotides: 9. CDR1 and CDR2 from the germline V gene are SQVTM and ANQGSEA. This CDR3 comprises 13 residues. The CDR3 DNA follows: TGCAGCGTCGGGACAGGTAGGCTACATGAGCAGTTCTTC. Translated: CSVGTGRLHEQFF.

This clonotype was seen repeatedly, ten times or more. The V gene is TRBV5-1, the J gene TRBJ2-5; D is uncertain. Germline V gene data show CDR1 as SGHRS and CDR2 as YFSETQ. The CDR3 length is 14 residues. The germline V and J ends were trimmed by 6 bases and 6 bases, with 18 bases remaining between them. The CDR3 here is CASTPLPDGKTQYF. The DNA of the CDR3 is TGCGCCAGCACCCCACTTCCTGATGGGAAGACCCAGTACTTC.

The sample holds a few counts of this clonotype. The chain is built from TRBV24-1 and TRBJ1-2; D is unclear. There are 12 residues in the CDR3. Per germline, CDR1 KGHDR and CDR2 SFDVKD. Trimming pared 5 bases from V and 4 bases from J, leaving 7 bases between. The CDR3 nucleotides are TGTGCCACCAGTGGGCCCGGCTATGGCTACACCTTC. This codes for CATSGPGYGYTF.

This clonotype appeared a few times. CDR3 region: CASSSGQGEQFF. In DNA, the CDR3 is TGCGCCAGCAGCTCAGGACAGGGAGAGCAGTTCTTC. The chain recombines TRBV5-1 with TRBJ2-1; 8 bases are a match to TRBD1. Trimming at V came to 3 bases and at J to 10 bases, leaving 3 bases not matched to a gene. Looked up from germline, CDR1 is SGHRS and CDR2 is YFSETQ. The CDR3 is made up of 12 amino acids.

This clonotype was observed a few times. This chain links TRBV23-1 with TRBJ2-3, with no clear D. TRBV23-1 is an open reading frame whose function is uncertain. CDR3 length equals 16 residues. The V end lost 0 bases, the J end lost 4 bases, and 14 bases lay between the germline ends. The CDR3 loop is CASSQSRHGYPDTQYF. CDR3 coding DNA: TGCGCCAGCAGTCAATCCCGTCATGGATACCCAGATACGCAGTATTTT.

In this sample, this clonotype turned up many times. The V call is TRBV4-2, the J call TRBJ2-4; possibly TRBD1 for D (5 bases). V was trimmed by 0 bases and J by 0 bases, leaving 12 bases between them. The length of the CDR3 is 17 residues. Germline V gene sequence: CDR1 LGHNA, CDR2 YNFKEQ. The chain's CDR3 is CASSQDGTGLAKNIQYF. In DNA form, the CDR3 reads TGTGCCAGCAGCCAAGATGGAACAGGTTTAGCCAAAAACATTCAGTACTTC.

This clonotype was recorded at least ten times. V and J are TRBV21-1 and TRBJ2-5; the D call in the table, TRBD2, was not verified against the DNA. TRBV21-1 is a pseudogene locus. This CDR3 has 16 residues. CDR3 nucleotide sequence: TGTGCCAGCAGCAAAGATACAGCGGGGGATATGAAGACCCAGTACTTC. It is translated as CASSKDTAGDMKTQYF.

This clonotype came up once. This chain joins TRBV7-9 and TRBJ1-2, with TRBD1 matching 7 bases. The CDR3 is 17 residues long. Germline CDR1 SEHNR, CDR2 FQNEAQ (reference sequence). The V segment lost 5 bases and the J segment 3 bases; nucleotides outside the gene matches: 15. CDR3 DNA sequence: TGTGCCAGCAGCCAGACAGAAGGGGGCGGAAATCACTATGGCTACACCTTC. Translated, it gives CASSQTEGGGNHYGYTF.

The CDR3 DNA reads TGTGCCAGCAGTTCTCCGGGGGACAGGGGGCCCTACGAGCAGTACTTC. Protein sequence: CASSSPGDRGPYEQYF. V is TRBV27 and J is TRBJ2-7, with 12 bases matching TRBD1. The CDR3 has 16 amino acids. Germline V gene sequence: CDR1 MNHEY, CDR2 SMNVEV (reference sequence). J lost 2 bases, V lost 4 bases, and 6 bases had no gene match.

This rearrangement joins TRBV9 to TRBJ2-3; D may be TRBD1 (6 bases). This CDR3 comprises 14 residues. Between the trimmed V and J ends, which lost 0 bases and 1 base, there was a span of 6 bases. Germline CDR1 is SGDLS and CDR2 is YYNGEE. The CDR3 DNA is TGTGCCAGCAGCGTAGAGGGGGGCACAGATACGCAGTATTTT. This sequence encodes CASSVEGGTDTQYF.

This clonotype was seen many times. The chain combines TRBV12-3 or TRBV12-4 with TRBJ1-5; the D gene is possibly TRBD1 (5 bases). CDR3 length: 17 amino acids. The V gene lost 6 bases and the J gene lost 0 bases, with 18 bases spanning the gap. CDR3 in DNA: TGTGCCAGCAGCCCGGCGGTGGGACCAGATAGCAATCAGCCCCAGCATTTT. Protein product: CASSPAVGPDSNQPQHF.

Only a few counts were recorded for this clonotype. The chain carries TRBV19 and TRBJ2-1, with D tentatively TRBD1 (5 bases). CDR1 LNHDA and CDR2 SQIVND come from the germline V gene (reference sequence). The CDR3 sequence is 13 residues long. With 3 bases removed from V and 6 bases from J, the gap between germline ends came to 9 bases. The CDR3 DNA reads as TGTGCCAGTAGTATTGACAGACGCAATGAGCAGTTCTTC. It specifies CASSIDRRNEQFF.

As concerns this clonotype: This could be a read error, since a much larger clone is one nucleotide away. The J gene is TRBJ2-1, the V gene TRBV7-6, with 9 nucleotides matching TRBD2. This CDR3 is 18 amino acids long. In germline, CDR1 is SGHVS, CDR2 FNYEAQ. The chain's CDR3 is CASSLALRSSGGDNGQFF. Written as DNA, the CDR3 is TGTGCCAGCAGCTTAGCATTAAGGAGTAGCGGGGGCGACAATGGGCAGTTCTTC. Filled out from reference TRBV7-6 and TRBJ2-1, the complete variable domain reads GAGVSQSPRYKVTKRGQDVALRCDPISGHVSLYWYRQALGQGPEFLTYFNYEAQQDKSGLPNDRFSAERPEGSISTLTIQRTEQRDSAMYRCASSLALRSSGGDNGQFFGPGTRLTVL.

This clonotype was picked up many times. The CDR3 DNA follows: TGTGCCAGCAGCCGCGGGACTGAAGCTTTCTTT. This gives the protein CASSRGTEAFF. This chain links TRBV6-5 with TRBJ1-1; D remains unclear. This CDR3 has 11 amino acids. V was shortened by 6 bases and J by 5 bases, with 7 bases between the two germline ends. Looked up from germline, CDR1 is MNHEY and CDR2 is SVGAGI.

V is TRBV11-3 and J is TRBJ2-5; TRBD2 agrees at 9 bases. V lost 4 bases and J lost 3; bases outside the gene matches: 3. The length of the CDR3 is 14 residues. Germline CDR1 and CDR2: SGHNT and YENEEA. The CDR3 bases are TGTGCCAGCAGCTCTAGCGGGGAAAAAGAGACCCAGTACTTC. Amino acid sequence: CASSSSGEKETQYF.

There are a few counts of this clonotype. The rearrangement joins TRBV28 to TRBJ1-4; 7 bases line up with TRBD1. Germline V gives CDR1 MDHEN, CDR2 SYDVKM. This CDR3 region has 15 residues. V lost 3 bases and J lost 3; bases outside the gene matches: 4. CDR3 coding DNA: TGTGCCAGCAGTTTGGAGGGGGCGGCTAATGAAAAACTGTTTTTT. This encodes CASSLEGAANEKLFF.

About this clonotype: It may be a read error: a sequence one base away is much more abundant. The V gene is TRBV11-1, the J gene TRBJ2-5, with unresolved D. The ends were cut back, 1 base at V and 5 bases at J, with 11 bases in the middle. Germline V CDR1 and CDR2: SGHAT, FQDESV (reference sequence). This CDR3 has 14 amino acids. CDR3 sequence reads: CASSLGGIHETQYF. The CDR3 DNA sequence: TGTGCCAGCAGCTTAGGAGGCATACACGAGACCCAGTACTTC.

This clonotype was seen only a few times. This chain connects TRBV4-3 to TRBJ1-2; no reliable D call. The CDR3 sequence is 19 residues long. Germline V lookup: CDR1 LGHNA, CDR2 YSLEER. V was clipped by 0 bases and J by 2 bases, with 22 bases between them. The CDR3 sequence is CASSQESQPSFPNNYGYTF. CDR3 bases: TGCGCCAGCAGCCAAGAAAGTCAGCCTTCATTCCCGAACAACTATGGCTACACCTTC.

In nucleotides, the CDR3 is TGCAGTGCTCCCGACAGGGTCAAAAACATTCAGTACTTC. It encodes CSAPDRVKNIQYF. The chain joins TRBV20-1 to TRBJ2-4; the match to TRBD1 covers 7 bases. CDR3 size: 13 residues. V dropped 5 bases and J dropped 3; count of bases not matched to a gene: 4. Germline lookup yields CDR1 DFQATT and CDR2 SNEGSKA (reference sequence).

This clonotype was seen only a few times. CDR3 coding DNA: TGTGCCAGCAGCTCTCCCGGGACTAGGGGCGATGAGCAGTTCTTC. It is translated as CASSSPGTRGDEQFF. The chain recombines TRBV11-2 with TRBJ2-1; the match to TRBD2 covers 8 bases. The ends lost 4 bases at V and 8 bases at J; junction bases unmatched: 10. The germline V gene has CDR1 SGHAT and CDR2 FQNNGV. The CDR3 spans 15 residues.

V usage is TRBV20-1 and J usage is TRBJ2-5, with TRBD2 matching over 7 bases. This CDR3 contains 13 residues. V gave up 5 bases and J gave up 5 bases; unmatched junction bases: 8. Germline values: CDR1 DFQATT, CDR2 SNEGSKA (reference sequence). The CDR3 DNA reads as TGCAGTGCTCGACTCTGGGGAGGGGAGACCCAGTACTTC. Translation gives CSARLWGGETQYF.

There are many counts of this clonotype. The J gene is TRBJ2-3, the V gene TRBV11-2, with TRBD2 matching over 15 bases. Germline-derived CDR1 and CDR2 are SGHAT and FQNNGV. V trimming: 5 bases; J trimming: 4 bases; junction bases outside the gene matches: 10. The length of the CDR3 is 18 residues. DNA of the CDR3: TGTGCCAGCAGCCACCGGACTAGCGGGGGGGCAGGCGCAGATACGCAGTATTTT. Translation gives CASSHRTSGGAGADTQYF.